The subject of this entry is one T cell receptor beta chain. This clone was observed once. The antigen it recognizes is unknown. Within one base of it there is no much larger clone, and no base qualities were kept. This record comes from a study of vaccination effects on CD4 cells after COVID-19 (dated by TCRdb to 2022 to 2024). Regarding the research as a whole: To identify antigen-specific CD4+ T cell clonotypes by their expansion, the ViraFEST assay first stimulated PBMC with viral peptide pools and then applied TCR sequencing. In the study, cultures from other donors were sequenced using the Oncomine TCR Beta short-read assay on an Illumina iSeq 100. Two doses of either the BNT162b2 or the mRNA-1273 mRNA SARS-CoV-2 vaccine were administered to participants. SARS-CoV-2 spike-specific CD4+ TCR repertoires from before and after mRNA vaccination were compared in COVID-19 convalescent patients and in infection-naive vaccine recipients. Two million PBMC per well were cultured with 8.5 to 10 ug/ml peptides in IMDM containing about 5% human AB serum, 10 IU/ml IL-2 and gentamicin. Altogether, around eleven COVID-19 convalescent patients and a few SARS-CoV-2-naive healthy vaccine recipients made up the full study. What the work shows at the level of the full study, not this receptor alone: Limitations of the study were the small number of convalescent patients and the absence of early post-infection timepoints. Clones induced by infection and clones induced by vaccination both contracted markedly at late timepoints after vaccination, which fits with T cell responses waning over time. In healthy vaccine recipients, vaccine-induced clones were almost all SARS-CoV-2 mono-reactive, with only 1 of 255 being cross-reactive with common cold coronaviruses.

Inclusive of the bounding cysteine and phenylalanine, the CDR3 is 16 residues long. Just the 48-base CDR3 DNA is kept, in frame starting at base 1. V loses 4 bases, J loses 0 bases, and the germline ends lie 15 bases apart. The germline V gene (reference sequence) supplies CDR1 SGHNT and CDR2 YYREEE. After around 10 days of culture, CD4+ T cells were isolated with the EasySep CD4+ T cell isolation kit. None of the healthy vaccine recipients had a prior SARS-CoV-2 infection, which was confirmed by nucleocapsid antibody tests that came back negative both before and after vaccination. Half of the culture medium was replaced with fresh IL-2-containing medium on days 3 and 7. Unless otherwise noted, each peptide stimulation condition was cultured in triplicate wells. PBMC were separated from whole blood using Ficoll-Paque Plus gradient centrifugation and were then either cryopreserved at -140C or used fresh. Genomic DNA was extracted from cultured CD4+ T cells with the QIAamp micro DNA kit.

The library was built by means of the immunoSEQ multiplex PCR assay. TCR beta CDR3 sequencing was performed on DNA from the cultured, isolated CD4+ T cells. On the authors' methods: Non-productive TCR sequences were removed, reads were trimmed to the CDR3 region, and CDR3s of at least 7 amino acids were retained. The MANAFEST web app was used to identify antigen-specific clonotypes by comparing expansion in peptide wells with expansion in reference cultures. To count as positive, a clone had to show expansion at FDR<0.05 compared with the reference and with all other wells, an odds ratio above 5, and a frequency above 0.1% in two replicate wells. A clonotype was called cross-reactive if it was significantly expanded both in SARS-CoV-2 spike wells and in at least one common cold coronavirus spike condition. Using the stringdist R package, CDR3 similarity was measured by Levenshtein distance, and unrooted trees were constructed with ape in R 3.6.1. TCRdb stores this immuneACCESS table with in-frame sequences only. Part of the clones is absent; in the studies checked, under half of the shortfall reflects unresolved V genes, and no reason is known for the rest. The D gene and trimming were derived from the DNA, and the V and J assignments and clone size from that table. This sample lists about 70,000 clones; roughly four fifths were detected once. The top ten clonotypes cover around 2.1% of the sample.

This sequence originates from a human donor who received a COVID-19 vaccine. In this chain, TRBV5-4 is recombined with TRBJ2-3, with TRBD2 tentatively as D gene (5 bases match). The source was CD4+ T cells from PBMCs cultured without peptide, collected before COVID-19 vaccination. The bases are TGTGCCAGCAGCCGTGGAGGTCGGTTAAGCACAGATACGCAGTATTTT. Its product reads: CASSRGGRLSTDTQYF. Joined to the reference TRBV5-4 and TRBJ2-3 proteins, this CDR3 gives the full variable domain: ETGVTQSPTHLIKTRGQQVTLRCSSQSGHNTVSWYQQALGQGPQFIFQYYREEENGRGNFPPRFSGLQFPNYSSELNVNALELDDSALYLCASSRGGRLSTDTQYFGPGTRLTVL.